This TCR beta chain was recorded in a study of blood T cell repertoires in COVID-19. The length of the CDR3 is 15 residues. Looked up from germline, CDR1 is SGHRS and CDR2 is YFSETQ. V lost 0 bases and J 1 base, leaving 9 bases between the germline ends. Assay used: immunoSEQ multiplex PCR; TCRdb lists only in-frame clones, some missing. The data show approximately 200,000 clones, with under 90% seen just once and roughly 18% held by the top ten. While infection was still active, Seattle patients were enrolled and then followed longitudinally. The rearrangement links TRBV5-1 to TRBJ2-3; perhaps TRBD1 as D (5 bases). Specimen: peripheral blood. The sequence was obtained from a person between 70 and 80 years old with COVID-19, enrolled during active disease. Written as DNA, the CDR3 is TGCGCCAGCAGCTTGGACAGGAGCCGCACAGATACGCAGTATTTT. Its translation is CASSLDRSRTDTQYF.